These 16 T cell receptor beta chains originate from one sample sequenced in a study of PD-L1 blockade in urothelial cancer. TCRdb's copy holds only in-frame clones and misses some; the assay was immunoSEQ multiplex PCR. The sample holds tens of thousands of clones, around 89% seen once. This sample's time point: pretreatment peripheral blood. The sample in question was PBMCs, obtained around atezolizumab (anti-PD-L1) treatment. These receptors came from a man aged 60-69 years with urothelial cancer.

V and J are TRBV4-2 and TRBJ2-4; tentative D call: TRBD1 (5 bases). In germline, CDR1 is LGHNA, CDR2 YNFKEQ. V was trimmed by 4 bases and J by 6 bases, leaving 13 bases between them. The CDR3 has 14 amino acids. The CDR3 sequence is CASSPPPDRNIQYF. The CDR3 nucleotides are TGTGCCAGCAGCCCCCCCCCAGACAGAAACATTCAGTACTTC.

This sequence joins TRBV4-3 and TRBJ2-5; possibly TRBD1 for D (6 bases). The CDR3 consists of 15 residues. With 5 bases removed from V and 5 bases from J, the gap between germline ends came to 18 bases. Looked up from germline, CDR1 is LGHNA and CDR2 is YSLEER. CDR3: CASSILQGPQETQYF. CDR3 bases: TGCGCCAGCAGCATCCTACAGGGACCCCAGGAGACCCAGTACTTC.

This chain uses TRBV28 with TRBJ2-6, with 7 bases fitting TRBD1. V lost 3 bases and J lost 1; bases outside the gene matches: 6. Per the germline V gene, CDR1 is MDHEN and CDR2 is SYDVKM. This CDR3 has 17 amino acids. The CDR3: CASSFRDRLSGANVLTF. CDR3 DNA sequence: TGTGCCAGCAGTTTTAGGGACAGACTGTCTGGGGCCAACGTCCTGACTTTC.

V gene TRBV27 combines with J gene TRBJ1-6; 10 nucleotides agree with TRBD1. Germline CDR1 MNHEY, CDR2 SMNVEV (reference sequence). The CDR3 has 15 residues. Losses at the gene ends were 2 bases for V and 11 bases for J; bases not matched to a gene: 6. For the CDR3, the DNA is TGTGCCAGCAGTTTAGGGGGACAGGGGTGGACACCCCTCCACTTT. Protein sequence: CASSLGGQGWTPLHF.

The genes are TRBV7-2 and TRBJ2-1, with D possibly TRBD2 on 6 matching bases. The V end lost 2 bases, the J end lost 0 bases, and 11 bases lay between the germline ends. Per germline, CDR1 SGHTA and CDR2 FQGNSA. The CDR3 totals 16 residues. CDR3 DNA: TGTGCCAGCAGCTTATCCATGACTAGCTCCTACAATGAGCAGTTCTTC. It translates to CASSLSMTSSYNEQFF.

The chain is built from TRBV2 and TRBJ2-3, with D possibly being TRBD2 (7 bases). Trimming took 8 bases from V and 6 from J, leaving 15 bases between them. CDR1 is SNHLY, CDR2 FYNNEI, per germline. The CDR3 covers 13 residues. CDR3 nucleotide sequence: TGTGCCAGCCCCTGGGGCGGGGGCGATACGCAGTATTTT. It is translated as CASPWGGGDTQYF.

The chain links TRBV28 to TRBJ2-7; D is possibly TRBD1 (5 bases). CDR1 is MDHEN, CDR2 SYDVKM, per germline. The CDR3 runs to 13 residues. V was clipped by 3 bases and J by 4 bases, with 10 bases between them. The CDR3 DNA reads as TGTGCCAGCAGTTTTTCGCAGGGTTACGAGCAGTACTTC. Its protein product is CASSFSQGYEQYF.

This chain connects TRBV6-1 to TRBJ1-1; a possible D gene is TRBD1 (6 bases). Trimming stripped 2 bases from V and 2 bases from J, with 9 bases between. CDR3 length equals 14 residues. Per the germline V gene, CDR1 is MNHNS and CDR2 is SASEGT. The DNA for the CDR3 is TGTGCCAGCAGTGAACTAGGGGGAAACACTGAAGCTTTCTTT. This encodes CASSELGGNTEAFF.

The V call is TRBV30, the J call TRBJ1-5; possible D gene TRBD1, 5 bases. Trimming removed 0 bases from V and 7 bases from J, with 16 bases in between. CDR3 size: 15 residues. CDR1 and CDR2 (germline): GTSNPN, SVGIG (reference sequence). The CDR3 loop is CAWSVVGQSQQPQHF. CDR3 DNA sequence: TGTGCCTGGAGTGTAGTGGGGCAATCCCAACAGCCCCAGCATTTT.

J is TRBJ2-7 and V is TRBV6-1; 8 nucleotides agree with TRBD1. Germline CDR1 reads MNHNS; CDR2 reads SASEGT. Germline trimming cut 6 bases from V and 2 bases from J; bases unmatched to any gene: 3. CDR3 size: 13 residues. The CDR3 loop is CASSQGQAYEQYF. The DNA of the CDR3 is TGTGCCAGCAGCCAGGGACAGGCCTACGAGCAGTACTTC.

The V gene is TRBV30, the J gene TRBJ2-7; TRBD1 matches at 7 bases. Germline V lookup: CDR1 GTSNPN, CDR2 SVGIG (reference sequence). The junction had 15 bases not matched to a gene; V was cut back by 4 bases and J by 0 bases. There are 17 residues in the CDR3. The DNA of the CDR3 is TGTGCCTGGAATAGACTCCTCAGGACAGGACTCTCCTACGAGCAGTACTTC. It is translated as CAWNRLLRTGLSYEQYF.

This chain uses TRBV7-9 with TRBJ2-1; TRBD1 matches 7 bases. The CDR3 spans 16 residues. Trimming took 5 bases from V and 7 from J; bases not matched to a gene: 14. Germline V gene lookup returns CDR1 SEHNR and CDR2 FQNEAQ (reference sequence). The CDR3 is CASSQTGRGRRNEQFF. The CDR3 nucleotides read TGTGCCAGCAGCCAGACGGGTAGGGGGCGCAGAAATGAGCAGTTCTTC. Filled out from reference TRBV7-9 and TRBJ2-1, the complete variable domain reads DTGVSQNPRHKITKRGQNVTFRCDPISEHNRLYWYRQTLGQGPEFLTYFQNEAQLEKSRLLSDRFSAERPKGSFSTLEIQRTEQGDSAMYLCASSQTGRGRRNEQFFGPGTRLTVL.

J is TRBJ2-3 and V is TRBV2; D is uncertain. The V end lost 2 bases, the J end lost 0 bases, and 18 bases lay between the germline ends. In germline, CDR1 is SNHLY, CDR2 FYNNEI. The CDR3 is 18 amino acids. CDR3 in amino acids: CASSELVARRSSTDTQYF. The CDR3 DNA follows: TGTGCCAGCAGTGAACTCGTGGCTAGGCGATCCAGCACAGATACGCAGTATTTT.

The CDR3 coding sequence is TGTGCCAGCACCGGGCAGGGAGGTCAGCCCCAGCATTTT. Its protein is CASTGQGGQPQHF. V usage is TRBV7-8 and J usage is TRBJ1-5, with D maybe TRBD1 (5 bases). V gave up 7 bases and J gave up 6 bases, with 13 bases separating them. The CDR3 sequence is 13 residues long. Germline CDR1 reads SGHVS; CDR2 reads FQNEAQ.

This rearrangement joins TRBV9 to TRBJ2-3; D uncertain. Germline V lookup: CDR1 SGDLS, CDR2 YYNGEE. The CDR3 has 13 residues. With 0 bases removed from V and 6 bases from J, the gap between germline ends came to 8 bases. As DNA, the CDR3 is TGTGCCAGCAGCGTAGGGTTGGGCGATACGCAGTATTTT. Translation: CASSVGLGDTQYF.

V usage is TRBV2 and J usage is TRBJ1-1; D ambiguous. V lost 5 bases and J lost 4, with 11 bases in between. The CDR3 spans 13 residues. Germline V gene lookup returns CDR1 SNHLY and CDR2 FYNNEI. CDR3 loop: CASSPRVITEAFF. The CDR3 DNA follows: TGTGCCAGCAGTCCACGCGTGATCACTGAAGCTTTCTTT.